Below are 15 T cell receptor beta chains sequenced from a single sample in a study of T cell clones after liver transplantation. Sequenced by immunoSEQ multiplex PCR; TCRdb stores in-frame clones only, minus some. Here the sample spans about 16,000 clones, 85% to 90% being singletons. The specimen comprised CD8+ T cells from blood, sampled 45 to 46 months after liver transplant. These receptors came from a human patient who received a liver transplant. Some of these T cells may belong to the graft donor.

The CDR3 DNA follows: TGCAGCGTACCGGGACCACACTTTCCCTATGGCTACACCTTC. Protein product: CSVPGPHFPYGYTF. The V and J genes are TRBV29-1 and TRBJ1-2, with D maybe TRBD1 (5 bases). The CDR3 is 14 residues long. The germline gives CDR1 SQVTM, CDR2 ANQGSEA. The ends were cut back, 6 bases at V and 4 bases at J, with 18 bases in the middle.

The V gene is TRBV19, the J gene TRBJ2-3, with D perhaps matching TRBD1 (6 bases). The germline V gene has CDR1 LNHDA and CDR2 SQIVND (reference sequence). The V and J ends lost 1 base and 4 bases respectively, with 9 bases between them. This CDR3 contains 14 residues. The CDR3 region has the DNA TGTGCCAGTAGTATAGGACAGGAGGCAGATACGCAGTATTTT. This translates into CASSIGQEADTQYF. The complete variable domain, with remaining parts taken from reference TRBV19 and TRBJ2-3, reads DGGITQSPKYLFRKEGQNVTLSCEQNLNHDAMYWYRQDPGQGLRLIYYSQIVNDFQKGDIAEGYSVSREKKESFPLTVTSAQKNPTAFYLCASSIGQEADTQYFGPGTRLTVL.

The J gene is TRBJ1-1, the V gene TRBV30, with unresolved D. This CDR3 has 11 amino acids. The germline gives CDR1 GTSNPN, CDR2 SVGIG (reference sequence). V dropped 3 bases and J dropped 0 bases, with 2 bases sitting between them. The CDR3 nucleotides are TGTGCCTGGAGATTGAACACTGAAGCTTTCTTT. It encodes CAWRLNTEAFF. The full variable domain, rest sourced from reference TRBV30 and TRBJ1-1, is SQTIHQWPATLVQPVGSPLSLECTVEGTSNPNLYWYRQAAGRGLQLLFYSVGIGQISSEVPQNLSASRPQDRQFILSSKKLLLSDSGFYLCAWRLNTEAFFGQGTRLTVV.

The V gene is TRBV19, the J gene TRBJ2-7; 10 bases agree with TRBD1. Losses at the gene ends were 4 bases for V and 3 bases for J; bases not matched to a gene: 3. Germline lookup yields CDR1 LNHDA and CDR2 SQIVND (reference sequence). The CDR3 covers 14 residues. Here the CDR3 DNA reads TGTGCCAGTAGTACGACAGGGGGCAGCTACGAGCAGTACTTC. Translating it yields CASSTTGGSYEQYF. Drawing the rest from reference TRBV19 and TRBJ2-7, the complete variable domain is DGGITQSPKYLFRKEGQNVTLSCEQNLNHDAMYWYRQDPGQGLRLIYYSQIVNDFQKGDIAEGYSVSREKKESFPLTVTSAQKNPTAFYLCASSTTGGSYEQYFGPGTRLTVT.

The genes are TRBV4-1 and TRBJ1-1; D is possibly TRBD1 (5 bases). The CDR3 consists of 15 residues. Trimming removed 1 base from V and 5 bases from J, with 14 bases in between. Germline CDR1 is MGHRA and CDR2 is YSYEKL. The CDR3 DNA is TGCGCCAGCAGCCAAGGGGGACTAATCGGGACTGAAGCTTTCTTT. Its translation is CASSQGGLIGTEAFF.

This rearrangement joins TRBV7-3 to TRBJ2-5, with 7 bases that match TRBD1. V lost 0 bases and J lost 5; bases outside the gene matches: 6. Germline V gene sequence: CDR1 SGHTA, CDR2 FQGTGA. The CDR3 has 15 amino acids. This CDR3 reads CASSLTGGSSETQYF. CDR3 bases: TGTGCCAGCAGCTTAACAGGGGGCAGTTCGGAGACCCAGTACTTC.

This chain uses TRBV10-1 with TRBJ2-1, with 16 bases identical to TRBD2. After removal of 3 bases from V and 10 bases from J, the junction contained 6 bases not matched to a gene. From germline, CDR1 is WNHNN and CDR2 SYGVQD (reference sequence). The CDR3 consists of 16 residues. The CDR3 DNA is TGCGCCAGCAGTGACTCGGGACTAGCGGGGGGGGACGAGCAGTTCTTC. Translation: CASSDSGLAGGDEQFF.

The DNA of the CDR3 is TGCGCCAGCAGCTCGCTCCCGGTCAGGGGCCAAGAGACCCAGTACTTC. Translating gives CASSSLPVRGQETQYF. This chain links TRBV5-1 with TRBJ2-5, with D possibly TRBD1 on 6 matching bases. V shed 3 bases and J shed 1 base, with 16 bases lying between them. In germline, CDR1 is SGHRS, CDR2 YFSETQ. The CDR3 totals 16 residues.

The chain combines TRBV15 with TRBJ2-2; the D gene is possibly TRBD1 (5 bases). Germline CDR1 and CDR2: LNHNV and YYDKDF (reference sequence). V was cut by 1 base and J by 5 bases, with 17 bases left in between. This CDR3 is 17 amino acids long. In DNA form, the CDR3 reads TGTGCCACCAGCAGAGTCGCCAGGGCGGCGTGGACCGGGGAGCTGTTTTTT. Amino acid sequence: CATSRVARAAWTGELFF. Variable domain in full (rest from reference TRBV15 and TRBJ2-2): DAMVIQNPRYQVTQFGKPVTLSCSQTLNHNVMYWYQQKSSQAPKLLFHYYDKDFNNEADTPDNFQSRRPNTSFCFLDIRSPGLGDTAMYLCATSRVARAAWTGELFFGEGSRLTVL.

The chain employs TRBV9 and TRBJ2-1; D remains unclear. Germline V gives CDR1 SGDLS, CDR2 YYNGEE. V shed 4 bases and J shed 8 bases, with 28 bases lying between them. The CDR3 sequence is 18 residues long. The CDR3 DNA reads as TGTGCCAGCAGCCCCCTAGGGCTAGTCTCTCCGTACAGCGATGAGCAGTTCTTC. Amino acids: CASSPLGLVSPYSDEQFF.

The J gene is TRBJ2-3, the V gene TRBV27, with D maybe TRBD2 (6 bases). The CDR3 is 14 amino acids. V was cut by 2 bases and J by 9 bases, with 15 bases left in between. Germline V gives CDR1 MNHEY, CDR2 SMNVEV (reference sequence). The CDR3 DNA reads TGTGCCAGCAGTTTAGAACACGGGAGTGAGACGCAGTATTTT. This encodes CASSLEHGSETQYF.

This clone was seen only once. The CDR3 DNA reads TGTGCCAGTAGTCCGGGGTCAGGGGAGGACACTGAAGCTTTCTTT. Residues: CASSPGSGEDTEAFF. This sequence joins TRBV19 and TRBJ1-1; perhaps TRBD1 as D (6 bases). Between the trimmed V and J ends, which lost 5 bases and 3 bases, there was a span of 16 bases. Germline values: CDR1 LNHDA, CDR2 SQIVND (reference sequence). The CDR3 covers 15 residues.

The gene calls are TRBV19 and TRBJ1-1, with D maybe TRBD1 (6 bases). The CDR3 runs 15 residues. Germline loops: CDR1 LNHDA, CDR2 SQIVND (reference sequence). V shed 2 bases and J shed 1 base, with 11 bases lying between them. Here the CDR3 DNA reads TGTGCCAGTAGTATATCGGGGGACACGAACACTGAAGCTTTCTTT. This gives the protein CASSISGDTNTEAFF.

This clone occurred a few times. The V gene is TRBV19, the J gene TRBJ2-1; tentative D call: TRBD2 (6 bases). Germline V gene sequence: CDR1 LNHDA, CDR2 SQIVND (reference sequence). The CDR3 is 17 amino acids. Trimming took off 6 bases at V and 4 bases at J, with 22 bases between the two ends. CDR3 amino acids: CASSPFDPGEGYNEQFF. The CDR3 coding sequence is TGTGCCAGTAGCCCCTTCGACCCGGGAGAGGGGTACAATGAGCAGTTCTTC.

The chain combines TRBV9 with TRBJ1-2; 7 bases line up with TRBD1. This CDR3 is built from 15 residues. Trimming took 0 bases from V and 8 from J; bases not matched to a gene: 10. Germline CDR1 and CDR2: SGDLS and YYNGEE. DNA for the CDR3: TGTGCCAGCAGCGTAGTGGGAGGGCAGGGGGAAGGCTACACCTTC. It codes for CASSVVGGQGEGYTF.